One and the same sample provided the 20 T cell receptor beta chains below, sequenced in a study of identical twins. TCRdb ran MiXCR on the 5' RACE reads and lists one entry per CDR3 protein. This sample has 500,000 or so distinct CDR3 sequences, with 13% to 15% found just once. These data also featured in a second study, about yellow fever vaccine responses in identical twins.

Sequencing was carried out using CD4+ T cells sorted from blood. The source is a woman under 30 in good health.

The chain employs TRBV11-1 and TRBJ2-4, with 9 nucleotides matching TRBD1. V shed 5 bases, J shed 5 bases, and the junction held 16 bases outside the gene matches. The CDR3 is 18 amino acids. Germline V gene lookup returns CDR1 SGHAT and CDR2 FQDESV (reference sequence). The CDR3 DNA is TGTGCCAGCAGCCTCTACGCCGGACAGGGGTCTTTCCAAAACATTCAGTACTTC. Protein sequence: CASSLYAGQGSFQNIQYF.

The V call is TRBV5-1, the J call TRBJ2-3, with D unclear. V shed 1 base and J shed 0 bases, with 12 bases lying between them. CDR3 size: 16 residues. Germline CDR1 SGHRS, CDR2 YFSETQ. This chain's CDR3 is CASSLRAALSTDTQYF. CDR3 sequence (DNA): TGCGCCAGCAGCTTGCGGGCGGCTCTCAGCACAGATACGCAGTATTTT.

This clonotype appeared a few times. The V and J genes are TRBV7-2 and TRBJ2-1; TRBD2 agrees at 9 bases. The germline V gene encodes CDR1 SGHTA and CDR2 FQGNSA. The ends lost 5 bases at V and 6 bases at J; junction bases unmatched: 5. The CDR3 runs to 14 residues. The CDR3 sequence is CASSPSGKSNEQFF. The CDR3 coding sequence is TGTGCCAGCAGCCCTAGCGGGAAGAGCAATGAGCAGTTCTTC.

The rearrangement uses TRBV28 and TRBJ1-2, with D unclear. Trimming pared 4 bases from V and 8 bases from J, leaving 5 bases between. Germline values: CDR1 MDHEN, CDR2 SYDVKM. This CDR3 has 10 amino acids. CDR3 residues: CASSSRGYTF. CDR3 in DNA: TGTGCCAGCAGTTCACGGGGCTACACCTTC.

This chain uses TRBV6-2 or TRBV6-3 with TRBJ2-1; D may be TRBD2 (7 bases). Germline V gene lookup returns CDR1 MNHEY and CDR2 SVGEGT. V lost 0 bases to trimming and J lost 2 bases, with 17 bases between them. CDR3 length: 18 residues. CDR3 residues: CASSYSSRGGGAYNEQFF. The CDR3 nucleotides read TGTGCCAGCAGTTACTCGTCTCGTGGAGGGGGGGCCTACAATGAGCAGTTCTTC.

This clonotype was detected ten times or more. The chain links TRBV29-1 to TRBJ2-3; TRBD2 matches at 14 bases. CDR3 length: 16 amino acids. Germline values: CDR1 SQVTM, CDR2 ANQGSEA. The V segment lost 6 bases and the J segment 0 bases; nucleotides outside the gene matches: 5. Written as DNA, the CDR3 is TGCAGCGTGGGGACTAGCGGGAGAGGGAGCACAGATACGCAGTATTTT. Residues: CSVGTSGRGSTDTQYF.

This rearrangement joins TRBV12-3 or TRBV12-4 to TRBJ1-3, with D hard to call. Trimming removed 1 base at V and 0 bases at J, with 13 bases between. The CDR3 runs 17 residues. This CDR3 is CASSLGTGRLSGNTIYF. In DNA, the CDR3 is TGTGCCAGCAGTTTAGGGACCGGCCGGCTCTCTGGAAACACCATATATTTT.

This clonotype turned up a few times. The chain couples TRBV6-5 to TRBJ2-7, with TRBD2 as a possible D gene (6 bases). The CDR3 runs to 14 residues. Germline V gene sequence: CDR1 MNHEY, CDR2 SVGAGI. V dropped 2 bases and J dropped 2 bases, with 10 bases sitting between them. The CDR3 loop reads CASSYGGATYEQYF. CDR3 nucleotide sequence: TGTGCCAGCAGTTACGGAGGGGCCACCTACGAGCAGTACTTC.

V gene TRBV12-3 or TRBV12-4 combines with J gene TRBJ2-5, with D perhaps TRBD2 (6 bases). CDR3 length equals 15 residues. V dropped 1 base and J dropped 4 bases, with 13 bases sitting between them. Here the CDR3 reads CASSLEGGSRETQYF. The CDR3 coding sequence is TGTGCCAGCAGTTTAGAAGGAGGGTCCAGAGAGACCCAGTACTTC.

The rearrangement joins TRBV25-1 to TRBJ2-1; TRBD2 is a possible D gene (6 bases). Germline CDR1 is MGHDK and CDR2 is SYGVNS. V was shortened by 4 bases and J by 6 bases, with 10 bases between the two germline ends. The CDR3 has 13 amino acids. This CDR3 is CASSGGGFNEQFF. The CDR3 nucleotides are TGTGCCAGCAGTGGGGGAGGATTCAATGAGCAGTTCTTC.

A few counts support this clonotype. This rearrangement joins TRBV11-1 to TRBJ2-5, with 8 bases fitting TRBD1. This CDR3 is built from 18 residues. After removal of 1 base from V and 0 bases from J, the junction contained 10 bases not matched to a gene. From germline, CDR1 is SGHAT and CDR2 FQDESV (reference sequence). In nucleotides, the CDR3 is TGTGCCAGCAGCTTAGACAGAGCAGGGGGCTGGTACCAAGAGACCCAGTACTTC. Translation: CASSLDRAGGWYQETQYF.

The rearrangement uses TRBV2 and TRBJ1-1, with D unresolved. The CDR3 consists of 13 residues. V was trimmed by 8 bases and J by 6 bases, leaving 16 bases between them. The V gene's germline CDR1 is SNHLY and CDR2 FYNNEI. The CDR3 loop is CASLGPPDAEAFF. DNA for the CDR3: TGTGCCAGCCTGGGCCCTCCTGACGCTGAAGCTTTCTTT.

This chain joins TRBV9 and TRBJ2-3, with 11 bases aligning to TRBD2. The CDR3 is 15 residues long. The V gene end was trimmed by 2 bases and the J gene end by 6 bases; junction bases not matched to a gene: 5. CDR1 is SGDLS and CDR2 is YYNGEE in the germline V gene. CDR3 bases: TGTGCCAGCAGCGTTAGCGGGGGGGCCCCGGATACGCAGTATTTT. Its protein is CASSVSGGAPDTQYF.

This clonotype showed up many times. This rearrangement joins TRBV29-1 to TRBJ2-7; 9 bases fit TRBD2. Per the germline V gene, CDR1 is SQVTM and CDR2 is ANQGSEA. This CDR3 is 15 amino acids long. V gave up 4 bases and J gave up 6 bases; unmatched junction bases: 13. CDR3 sequence: CSVADPGLAGSEQYF. The CDR3 DNA reads TGCAGCGTTGCCGATCCGGGACTAGCTGGGTCCGAGCAGTACTTC.

This chain links TRBV24-1 with TRBJ2-1; 10 bases fit TRBD1. The CDR3 extends over 17 amino acids. Unmatched junction bases numbered 5, after V lost 3 bases and J lost 1 base. Germline V CDR1 and CDR2: KGHDR, SFDVKD. CDR3 in amino acids: CATSDKPGQGSYNEQFF. CDR3 in DNA: TGTGCCACCAGTGATAAGCCGGGACAGGGGTCCTACAATGAGCAGTTCTTC.

This clonotype was counted only a few times. The chain joins TRBV5-1 to TRBJ2-3, with 10 nucleotides matching TRBD2. V trimming: 6 bases; J trimming: 2 bases; junction bases outside the gene matches: 6. Germline values: CDR1 SGHRS, CDR2 YFSETQ. The CDR3 totals 15 residues. CDR3 amino acids: CASKSLAGLTDTQYF. In DNA form, the CDR3 reads TGCGCCAGCAAGTCACTAGCGGGGCTCACAGATACGCAGTATTTT. Filled out from reference TRBV5-1 and TRBJ2-3, the complete variable domain reads KAGVTQTPRYLIKTRGQQVTLSCSPISGHRSVSWYQQTPGQGLQFLFEYFSETQRNKGNFPGRFSGRQFSNSRSEMNVSTLELGDSALYLCASKSLAGLTDTQYFGPGTRLTVL.

This clonotype was counted many times. The V gene is TRBV7-2, the J gene TRBJ2-3, with unresolved D. V lost 4 bases and J lost 1, with 15 bases in between. Germline assignment: CDR1 SGHTA and CDR2 FQGNSA. CDR3 length: 16 residues. CDR3 loop: CASSSHRAQGTDTQYF. The CDR3 DNA sequence: TGTGCCAGCAGCTCACACCGGGCCCAGGGCACAGATACGCAGTATTTT.

This chain joins TRBV5-1 and TRBJ2-3; D uncertain. CDR1 is SGHRS, CDR2 YFSETQ, per germline. The CDR3 sequence is 14 residues long. Trimming pared 6 bases from V and 3 bases from J, leaving 14 bases between. The CDR3 DNA follows: TGCGCCAGCAAAATGGCAGCCGGGACAGATACGCAGTATTTT. Translation gives CASKMAAGTDTQYF.

This clonotype was seen many times. The V gene is TRBV24-1, the J gene TRBJ2-1; 9 bases align to TRBD1. This CDR3 comprises 16 residues. From germline, CDR1 is KGHDR and CDR2 SFDVKD. Trimming at V came to 2 bases and at J to 4 bases, leaving 5 bases not matched to a gene. CDR3 DNA: TGTGCCACCAGTGATTCCGGGACAGGGTCATACAATGAGCAGTTCTTC. Its translation is CATSDSGTGSYNEQFF.

This clonotype was found many times. The CDR3 is CASSLITSGRLSYNEQFF. The CDR3 bases are TGTGCCAGCAGTTTAATCACTAGCGGGAGACTCTCCTACAATGAGCAGTTCTTC. This chain connects TRBV12-3 or TRBV12-4 to TRBJ2-1, with 11 bases matching TRBD2. The length of the CDR3 is 18 residues. V dropped 2 bases and J dropped 0; count of bases not matched to a gene: 6.